The 5 T cell receptor beta chains listed next were all sequenced from one sample in a study of Ad26.COV2.S vaccination and SARS-CoV-2 variants (dated by TCRdb to about 2021). Libraries were prepared through the immunoSEQ multiplex PCR assay. TCRdb mirrors the immuneACCESS table, restricted to in-frame sequences. Some clones are absent from its copies; in checked studies, under half trace to an unresolved V gene, and the reason for the others is unknown. This sample holds about 87,000 clones; 82% were observed only once. The top ten constitute approximately 15% of the sample. The time point label of this sample denotes: individuals recovered from natural SARS-CoV-2 infection. This specimen consisted of peripheral blood, obtained after recovery from COVID-19. These receptors originate from a human donor who had recovered from COVID-19.

Written as DNA, the CDR3 is TGTGCCAGCAGCTATCAAGCCGGAGACAACACTGAAGCTTTCTTT. It translates to CASSYQAGDNTEAFF. This chain uses TRBV4-2 with TRBJ1-1, with no clear D. This CDR3 contains 15 residues. The V gene lost 5 bases and the J gene lost 2 bases, with 15 bases spanning the gap. Germline V gene data show CDR1 as LGHNA and CDR2 as YNFKEQ.

The CDR3 nucleotides are TGTGCCAGCAGTTACAAACAGGCCCCGCAGTTCTTC. Translating gives CASSYKQAPQFF. The gene calls are TRBV6-2 or TRBV6-3 and TRBJ2-1, with D possibly being TRBD1 (5 bases). This CDR3 has 12 amino acids. V lost 2 bases, J lost 12 bases, and 11 bases lay in between. CDR1 and CDR2 from the germline V gene are MNHEY and SVGEGT.

CDR3 sequence: CAIQAGSETQYF. For the CDR3, the DNA is TGTGCCATACAGGCAGGGTCGGAGACCCAGTACTTC. The chain combines TRBV28 with TRBJ2-5, with a possible D match to TRBD1 (5 bases). The CDR3 has 12 residues. Germline values: CDR1 MDHEN, CDR2 SYDVKM. V lost 10 bases to trimming and J lost 5 bases, with 14 bases between them.

This sequence joins TRBV28 and TRBJ1-5, with a tentative D call TRBD1 (5 bases). V lost 8 bases and J lost 2, with 16 bases in between. The CDR3 has 15 amino acids. Per the germline V gene, CDR1 is MDHEN and CDR2 is SYDVKM. The DNA of the CDR3 is TGTGCCAGCTTTTATTCAGGGTCGGGCAATCAGCCCCAGCATTTT. As protein: CASFYSGSGNQPQHF.

The genes are TRBV3-1 (or the pseudogene TRBV3-2) and TRBJ2-1; D is unresolved. The germline V gene has CDR1 LGHDT and CDR2 YNNKEL (reference sequence). This CDR3 comprises 11 residues. V was clipped by 4 bases and J by 8 bases, with 6 bases between them. The CDR3 DNA follows: TGTGCCAGCAGCCTACTGTATGAGCAGTTCTTC. The encoded protein is CASSLLYEQFF.